This record concerns one TCR beta chain sequence. This sample stems from a study of technical replicates of blood from several donors. The CDR3 is made up of 15 amino acids. V dropped 6 bases and J dropped 3; count of bases not matched to a gene: 3. Germline V gene lookup returns CDR1 WNHNN and CDR2 SYGVQD (reference sequence). The assay was immunoSEQ multiplex PCR, and TCRdb's table has in-frame clones only and misses some. Of about 90,000 clones in the sample, around 94% were seen once. The sequenced sample was T cells isolated from PBMCs. This receptor was taken from a human donor in good health. The chain recombines TRBV10-1 with TRBJ2-2, with TRBD2 matching over 11 bases. The CDR3 DNA reads as TGCGCCAGCAGAGCGGGACTAGCGGACACCGGGGAGCTGTTTTTT. Residues: CASRAGLADTGELFF.